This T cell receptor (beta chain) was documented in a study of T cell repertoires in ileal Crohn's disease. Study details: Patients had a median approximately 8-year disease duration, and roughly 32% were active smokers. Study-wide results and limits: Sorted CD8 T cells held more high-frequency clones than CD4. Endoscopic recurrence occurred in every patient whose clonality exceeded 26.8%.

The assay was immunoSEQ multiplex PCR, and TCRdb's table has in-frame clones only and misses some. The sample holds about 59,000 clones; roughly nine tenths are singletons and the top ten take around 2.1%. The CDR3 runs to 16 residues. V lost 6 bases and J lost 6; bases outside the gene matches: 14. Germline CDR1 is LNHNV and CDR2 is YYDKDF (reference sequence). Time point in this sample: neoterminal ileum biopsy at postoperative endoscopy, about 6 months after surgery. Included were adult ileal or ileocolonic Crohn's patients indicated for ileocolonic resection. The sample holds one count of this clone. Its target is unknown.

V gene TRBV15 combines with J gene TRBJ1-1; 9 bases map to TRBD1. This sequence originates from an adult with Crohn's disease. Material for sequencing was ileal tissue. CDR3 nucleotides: TGTGCCACCAGTGACCGGGACAGGGTAGGCCAAGCTGAAGCTTTCTTT. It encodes CATSDRDRVGQAEAFF.